The 23 T cell receptor beta chains in this list originate from one sample, sequenced in a study of cytomegalovirus exposure and HLA in healthy donors. The PCR was carried out with 60 Vbeta primers and 13 Jbeta primers. The method was immunoSEQ multiplex PCR; TCRdb's version includes in-frame clones alone and lacks a portion of them. Among over 150,000 clones listed, about 80% were seen once. Specimen: PBMCs. Source of these receptors: a woman in her 50s in good health and CMV-seronegative.

The chain joins TRBV7-8 to TRBJ1-2, with 9 nucleotides matching TRBD1. V shed 5 bases, J shed 7 bases, and the junction held 8 bases outside the gene matches. Germline CDR1 SGHVS, CDR2 FQNEAQ. The CDR3 loop spans 14 amino acids. The CDR3 DNA is TGTGCCAGCAGCATGGGACAGGGAATAGTTGGCTACACCTTC. Its translation: CASSMGQGIVGYTF.

This clone was observed once. The chain joins TRBV18 to TRBJ2-1; the match to TRBD2 covers 12 bases. Germline V gene lookup returns CDR1 KGHSH and CDR2 LQKENI. The CDR3 has 13 amino acids. With 0 bases clipped from V and 14 bases from J, the junction kept 2 bases outside the gene matches. The CDR3 protein is CASSPPGLAGKFF. The CDR3 DNA follows: TGTGCCAGCTCACCACCAGGACTAGCGGGAAAGTTCTTC.

This clone was observed many times. The chain uses TRBV10-3 and TRBJ1-2; 8 nucleotides line up with TRBD1. CDR1 is ENHRY, CDR2 SYGVKD, per germline. V lost 6 bases to trimming and J lost 6 bases; unmatched junction nucleotides: 6. The CDR3 consists of 13 residues. CDR3 nucleotide sequence: TGTGCCATCAGGGTGGGACAGGTGGATGGCTACACCTTC. Translated, it gives CAIRVGQVDGYTF.

This chain uses TRBV5-1 with TRBJ2-7, with TRBD1 matching over 8 bases. V lost 5 bases, J lost 6 bases, and 4 bases stayed unmatched. The CDR3 is 12 amino acids. CDR1 SGHRS and CDR2 YFSETQ come from the germline V gene. The CDR3 region has the DNA TGCGCCAGCAGTCCAGACAGGGGCGAGCAGTACTTC. Its translation is CASSPDRGEQYF.

This chain links TRBV28 with TRBJ2-1; 7 bases are shared with TRBD2. V trimming: 2 bases; J trimming: 5 bases; junction bases outside the gene matches: 6. Germline CDR1 and CDR2: MDHEN and SYDVKM. This CDR3 contains 15 residues. CDR3 nucleotide sequence: TGTGCCAGCAGTTTAAGCGGGAAAGGCAACAATGAGCAGTTCTTC. It encodes CASSLSGKGNNEQFF.

The chain carries TRBV13 and TRBJ2-7; a weak D match, TRBD2 (6 bases). CDR1 and CDR2 from the germline V gene are PRHDT and FYEKMQ (reference sequence). Trimming removed 5 bases from V and 3 bases from J, with 14 bases in between. CDR3 length: 14 residues. This CDR3 is CASSRPMTSYEQYF. CDR3 in DNA: TGTGCCAGCAGCCGGCCTATGACTAGCTACGAGCAGTACTTC.

This chain joins TRBV29-1 and TRBJ1-2; perhaps TRBD1 as D (5 bases). Germline CDR1 is SQVTM and CDR2 is ANQGSEA. V was trimmed by 4 bases and J by 3 bases, leaving 18 bases between them. The CDR3 is 15 residues long. CDR3 in amino acids: CSVVGGPRVDYGYTF. The CDR3 DNA reads as TGCAGCGTTGTGGGGGGTCCCCGTGTGGACTATGGCTACACCTTC.

The chain recombines TRBV6-1 with TRBJ1-6, with 8 bases that match TRBD1. Germline lookup yields CDR1 MNHNS and CDR2 SASEGT. Trimming at V came to 3 bases and at J to 10 bases, leaving 5 bases not matched to a gene. The CDR3 is 14 amino acids. The CDR3 loop is CASSETGEGSPLHF. As DNA, the CDR3 is TGTGCCAGCAGTGAGACAGGGGAAGGATCACCCCTCCACTTT.

This clone was seen a few times. The chain combines TRBV28 with TRBJ1-4; 8 bases are shared with TRBD1. From germline, CDR1 is MDHEN and CDR2 SYDVKM. The CDR3 is made up of 16 amino acids. Trimming removed 4 bases from V and 7 bases from J; junction bases left unmatched: 11. The CDR3 DNA is TGTGCCAGCAGTTCCCCGGGGGACAGGCGGGGTGAAAAACTGTTTTTT. Its translation is CASSSPGDRRGEKLFF.

V is TRBV19 and J is TRBJ1-2; D perhaps matches TRBD1 (5 bases). V lost 6 bases to trimming and J lost 4 bases, with 15 bases between them. Germline CDR1 and CDR2: LNHDA and SQIVND (reference sequence). The CDR3 is 14 amino acids. The CDR3 loop reads CASSWDWRPYGYTF. As DNA, the CDR3 is TGTGCCAGTAGCTGGGACTGGAGGCCCTATGGCTACACCTTC.

The count of this clone is one. The gene calls are TRBV5-4 and TRBJ2-5; 7 nucleotides line up with TRBD2. V was pared by 2 bases and J by 4 bases, with 5 bases of the junction left unmatched. The CDR3 totals 14 residues. Germline loops: CDR1 SGHNT, CDR2 YYREEE (reference sequence). The CDR3 loop is CASSLPGRGETQYF. The DNA of the CDR3 is TGTGCCAGCAGCTTACCAGGGAGGGGAGAGACCCAGTACTTC.

The chain has TRBV6-6 and TRBJ2-7; D may be TRBD2 (7 bases). The CDR3 covers 15 residues. V dropped 8 bases and J dropped 0 bases, with 17 bases sitting between them. The germline gives CDR1 MNHNY, CDR2 SVGAGI (reference sequence). This CDR3 reads CASLRGGVFSYEQYF. CDR3 DNA: TGTGCCAGCCTTAGGGGGGGGGTTTTCTCCTACGAGCAGTACTTC.

The chain carries TRBV14 and TRBJ1-3; possible D gene TRBD1, 6 bases. Per germline, CDR1 SGHDN and CDR2 FVKESK. The length of the CDR3 is 16 residues. Trimming pared 0 bases from V and 2 bases from J, leaving 11 bases between. CDR3 in DNA: TGTGCCAGCAGCCAAGAGCTCACAGGGACTGGAAACACCATATATTTT. This translates into CASSQELTGTGNTIYF.

V gene TRBV7-9 combines with J gene TRBJ2-7; weak D call: TRBD1 (5 bases). Germline CDR1 reads SEHNR; CDR2 reads FQNEAQ (reference sequence). The CDR3 loop spans 14 amino acids. The V end lost 3 bases, the J end lost 0 bases, and 9 bases lay between the germline ends. CDR3 region: CASSLDTDSYEQYF. The DNA for the CDR3 is TGTGCCAGCAGCTTGGACACCGACTCCTACGAGCAGTACTTC.

This sequence joins TRBV5-1 and TRBJ2-1; D not resolved. Germline V gene sequence: CDR1 SGHRS, CDR2 YFSETQ. This CDR3 region has 12 residues. V gave up 0 bases and J gave up 13 bases, with 11 bases separating them. The CDR3 sequence is CASSLALGRQFF. For the CDR3, the DNA is TGCGCCAGCAGCTTGGCCCTTGGCCGACAGTTCTTC.

The chain joins TRBV5-1 to TRBJ2-1, with D hard to call. The CDR3 has 15 residues. CDR1 is SGHRS and CDR2 is YFSETQ in the germline V gene. The V end was cut by 4 bases, the J end by 6 bases, with 17 bases between. CDR3 protein: CASSMPRGSGNEQFF. CDR3 nucleotides: TGCGCCAGCAGCATGCCTCGCGGTTCCGGCAATGAGCAGTTCTTC.

The chain employs TRBV7-2 and TRBJ2-7; D may be TRBD2 (6 bases). V gave up 5 bases and J gave up 3 bases, with 14 bases separating them. The CDR3 totals 14 residues. Germline V CDR1 and CDR2: SGHTA, FQGNSA. Here the CDR3 reads CASSPPGTVYEQYF. The CDR3 DNA reads as TGTGCCAGCAGCCCTCCGGGGACTGTCTACGAGCAGTACTTC. Full variable domain (missing parts from reference TRBV7-2 and TRBJ2-7): GAGVSQSPSNKVTEKGKDVELRCDPISGHTALYWYRQSLGQGLEFLIYFQGNSAPDKSGLPSDRFSAERTGGSVSTLTIQRTQQEDSAVYLCASSPPGTVYEQYFGPGTRLTVT.

The V gene is TRBV25-1, the J gene TRBJ2-7; a possible D gene is TRBD2 (5 bases). Germline values: CDR1 MGHDK, CDR2 SYGVNS. The germline V and J ends were trimmed by 0 bases and 0 bases, with 6 bases remaining between them. The CDR3 runs to 14 residues. This CDR3 is CASSEYGSSYEQYF. The CDR3 nucleotides read TGTGCCAGCAGTGAATATGGGAGCTCCTACGAGCAGTACTTC.

The chain is built from TRBV7-8 and TRBJ1-4; TRBD1 is a possible D gene (6 bases). Per germline, CDR1 SGHVS and CDR2 FQNEAQ. The CDR3 is 16 residues long. V shed 1 base and J shed 1 base, with 10 bases lying between them. CDR3 sequence (DNA): TGTGCCAGCAGCTTAGGGCTACAGGGAACTAATGAAAAACTGTTTTTT. This translates into CASSLGLQGTNEKLFF.

The genes are TRBV11-2 and TRBJ2-2; TRBD1 agrees at 8 bases. This CDR3 contains 16 residues. Germline-derived CDR1 and CDR2 are SGHAT and FQNNGV. V lost 1 base, J lost 5 bases, and 6 bases stayed unmatched. The CDR3 sequence is CASSLAPRGRTGELFF. The DNA of the CDR3 is TGTGCCAGCAGCTTAGCGCCCAGGGGGCGTACCGGGGAGCTGTTTTTT.

V is TRBV7-2 and J is TRBJ1-2; 7 bases line up with TRBD1. This CDR3 region has 15 residues. Trimming took 1 base from V and 5 from J; bases not matched to a gene: 7. Per the germline V gene, CDR1 is SGHTA and CDR2 is FQGNSA. In nucleotides, the CDR3 is TGTGCCAGCAGCTTAGGACAGGGCTCGAGTTATGGCTACACCTTC. Amino acids: CASSLGQGSSYGYTF.

The J gene is TRBJ1-1, the V gene TRBV7-2, with D perhaps TRBD1 (5 bases). The germline V gene encodes CDR1 SGHTA and CDR2 FQGNSA. The CDR3 is 16 residues long. V dropped 1 base and J dropped 1 base, with 13 bases sitting between them. CDR3 protein: CASSLVKTAGNTEAFF. In nucleotides, the CDR3 is TGTGCCAGCAGCTTAGTGAAGACAGCTGGGAACACTGAAGCTTTCTTT.

V and J are TRBV2 and TRBJ2-7; D not certain. Germline lookup yields CDR1 SNHLY and CDR2 FYNNEI. This CDR3 comprises 15 residues. The V gene lost 2 bases and the J gene lost 0 bases, with 11 bases spanning the gap. CDR3 region: CASSEFGSSSYEQYF. The CDR3 region has the DNA TGTGCCAGCAGTGAATTCGGGTCGAGCTCCTACGAGCAGTACTTC.